The following is a T cell receptor (beta chain) sequence with its context. Its antigen remains unknown. Each CDR3 protein is one row after TCRdb ran MiXCR on the reads. The sample lists roughly 990,000 distinct CDR3 sequences; about 33% were seen once. CDR3 length: 16 residues. CDR1 SGDLS and CDR2 YYNGEE come from the germline V gene. The ends were cut back, 1 base at V and 0 bases at J, with 8 bases in the middle. The data originate from a study of T cell repertoires in cytomegalovirus infection. Study background: Alongside well-studied HLA-B-restricted CMV epitopes, recently identified HLA-C-restricted CMV epitopes were also used. Public TCR beta signatures were indicative of both CMV infection and a matching HLA type. Study-level findings and limits: The response measured ex vivo was dominated by TCR beta clonotypes (HLA-C-restricted and CMV-specific). Cumulated frequencies of public TCR beta families served to identify carriers of CMV plus the relevant HLA.

The sequence was collected from a human donor in good health (CMV status not recorded). Some clones in this sample may be carry-over from other donors' samples. The material was cultured CD8+ T cells from PBMCs, obtained from culture after CMV antigen stimulation. The J gene is TRBJ2-6, the V gene TRBV9; D uncertain. The CDR3 DNA sequence: TGTGCCAGCAGCGTAACGAGAGACTCTGGGGCCAACGTCCTGACTTTC. It specifies CASSVTRDSGANVLTF.